The T cell receptor beta chain described here comes from a study of blood T cell repertoires in COVID-19. Cohort placement rested on clinical history that participants reported themselves. Two negative PCRs, clearance, or symptom resolution characterized the recovered Cohort 3 donors. The CDR3 totals 16 residues. Trimming shortened V by 0 bases and J by 6 bases, and 14 bases separated the two germline ends. Germline V gene data show CDR1 as SGHAT and CDR2 as FQNNGV. Profiling relied on immunoSEQ multiplex PCR, and the TCRdb table lists in-frame clones only, not all of them. This sample has 500,000 or so clones, with roughly nine tenths found just once.

V and J are TRBV11-2 and TRBJ2-2; D remains unclear. This clonotype was sampled from a woman younger than 35 who had recovered from COVID-19. Input material: PBMCs or T cells enriched from blood (not recorded which). The CDR3 region has the DNA TGTGCCAGCAGCTTAGATATTAGAGGTGTGGCCGGGGAGCTGTTTTTT. Protein product: CASSLDIRGVAGELFF.